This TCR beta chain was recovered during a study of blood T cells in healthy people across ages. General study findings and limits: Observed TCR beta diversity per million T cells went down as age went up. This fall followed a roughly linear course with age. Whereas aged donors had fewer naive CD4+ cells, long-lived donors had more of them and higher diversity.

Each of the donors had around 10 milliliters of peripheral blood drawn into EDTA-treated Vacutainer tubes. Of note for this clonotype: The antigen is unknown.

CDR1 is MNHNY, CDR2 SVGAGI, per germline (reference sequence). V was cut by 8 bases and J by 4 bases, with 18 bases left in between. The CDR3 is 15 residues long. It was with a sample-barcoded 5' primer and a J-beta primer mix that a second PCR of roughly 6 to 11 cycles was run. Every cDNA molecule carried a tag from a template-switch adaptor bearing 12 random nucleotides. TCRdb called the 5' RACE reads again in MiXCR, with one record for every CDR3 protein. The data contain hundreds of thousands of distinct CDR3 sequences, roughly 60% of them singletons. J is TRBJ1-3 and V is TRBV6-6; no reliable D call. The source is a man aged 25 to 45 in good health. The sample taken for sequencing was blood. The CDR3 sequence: CASRFGDTRGNTIYF. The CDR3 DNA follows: TGTGCCAGCCGATTTGGGGATACAAGGGGAAACACCATATATTTT.